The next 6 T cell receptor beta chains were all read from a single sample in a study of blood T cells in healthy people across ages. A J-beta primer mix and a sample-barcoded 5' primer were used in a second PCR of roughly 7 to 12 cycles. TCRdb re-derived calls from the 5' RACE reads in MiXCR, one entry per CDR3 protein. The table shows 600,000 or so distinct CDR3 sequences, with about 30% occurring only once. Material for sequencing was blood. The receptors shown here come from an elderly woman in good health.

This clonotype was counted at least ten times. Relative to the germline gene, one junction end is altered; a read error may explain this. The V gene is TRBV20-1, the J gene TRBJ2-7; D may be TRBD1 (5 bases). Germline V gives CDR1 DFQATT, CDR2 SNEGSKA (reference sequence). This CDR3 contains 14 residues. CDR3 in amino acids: CSARAYRSSYEQYF. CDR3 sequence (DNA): TGCAGTGCAAGAGCGTACAGGAGCTCCTACGAGCAGTACTTC.

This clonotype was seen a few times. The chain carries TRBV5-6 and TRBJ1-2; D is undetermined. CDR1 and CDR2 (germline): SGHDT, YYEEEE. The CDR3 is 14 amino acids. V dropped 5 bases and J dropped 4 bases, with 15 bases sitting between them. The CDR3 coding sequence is TGTGCCAGCAGTCGTCTTCGGGTTGGCTATGGCTACACCTTC. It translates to CASSRLRVGYGYTF.

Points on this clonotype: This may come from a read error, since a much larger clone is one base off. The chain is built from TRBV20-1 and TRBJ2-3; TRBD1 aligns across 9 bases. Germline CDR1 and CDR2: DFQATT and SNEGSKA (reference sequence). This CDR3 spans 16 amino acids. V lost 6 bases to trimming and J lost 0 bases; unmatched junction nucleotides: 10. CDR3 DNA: TGCAGTGCCGGTCTAATGACAGGGGGGAGCACAGATACGCAGTATTTT. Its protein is CSAGLMTGGSTDTQYF.

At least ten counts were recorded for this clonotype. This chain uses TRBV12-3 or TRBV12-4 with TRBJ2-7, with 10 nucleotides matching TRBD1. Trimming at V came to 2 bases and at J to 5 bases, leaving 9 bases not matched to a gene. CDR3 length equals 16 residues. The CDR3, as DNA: TGTGCCAGCAGTTTATCTCCGGACAGGGGGTCCCACGAGCAGTACTTC. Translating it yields CASSLSPDRGSHEQYF.

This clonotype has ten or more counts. CDR3 DNA sequence: TGTGCCAGCAGCCCCCGAGGTCAGGGTGGTGATGAGCAGTTCTTC. Protein: CASSPRGQGGDEQFF. The chain links TRBV7-9 to TRBJ2-1; D is possibly TRBD1 (5 bases). This CDR3 is 15 amino acids long. Germline CDR1 is SEHNR and CDR2 is FQNEAQ (reference sequence). V lost 5 bases and J lost 8, with 19 bases in between.

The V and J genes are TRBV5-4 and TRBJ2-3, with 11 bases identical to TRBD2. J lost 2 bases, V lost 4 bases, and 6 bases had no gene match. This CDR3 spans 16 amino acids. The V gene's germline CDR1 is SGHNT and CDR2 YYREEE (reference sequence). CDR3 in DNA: TGTGCCAGCAGCCGACCTAGCGGGGGGATCACAGATACGCAGTATTTT. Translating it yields CASSRPSGGITDTQYF.